The clone carrying this T cell receptor beta chain was seen once. The antigen is not known. This entry is derived from a study of cytomegalovirus exposure and HLA in healthy donors. Study details: The roughly 670 first-cohort repertoires and the 100 to 150 validation repertoires shared the same platform, a later analysis reported. Study outcomes and limitations: Researchers reported that a few CMV-associated chains were confirmed in vitro as CMV antigen-specific.

The table came from immunoSEQ multiplex PCR; TCRdb's copy has only in-frame clones and leaves some out. The sample includes approximately 210,000 clones, more than 70% of them seen just once. This CDR3 comprises 15 residues. Germline-derived CDR1 and CDR2 are SGHDT and YYEEEE. V lost 3 bases to trimming and J lost 4 bases; unmatched junction nucleotides: 8. Sample: PBMCs. This sequence originates from a woman under 30 in good health and CMV-seronegative. J is TRBJ2-7 and V is TRBV5-6, with 9 bases fitting TRBD1. The CDR3 sequence is CASSSWGQGRYEQYF. The CDR3 nucleotides read TGTGCCAGCAGCTCTTGGGGACAGGGAAGGTACGAGCAGTACTTC. The full variable domain, completed using reference TRBV5-6 and TRBJ2-7, is DAGVTQSPTHLIKTRGQQVTLRCSPKSGHDTVSWYQQALGQGPQFIFQYYEEEERQRGNFPDRFSGHQFPNYSSELNVNALLLGDSALYLCASSSWGQGRYEQYFGPGTRLTVT.